This T cell receptor beta chain is drawn from a study of blood T cell repertoires in COVID-19. In the original analysis: The authors estimated nucleated cell counts from reference gene primer amplification. Generated by immunoSEQ multiplex PCR, the TCRdb table keeps only in-frame clones and is missing some. Clone size and the V and J calls come from that table; the DNA yielded D and trimming. The data contain over 110,000 clones, approximately 86% of them singletons. This clone came up once. The V end lost 0 bases, the J end lost 0 bases, and 8 bases lay between the germline ends. The CDR3 length is 15 residues. The germline CDR1 and CDR2 sequences are SGHAT and FQNNGV.

The origin of this receptor is an older man with acute or convalescent COVID-19. Material: peripheral blood. The rearrangement uses TRBV11-2 and TRBJ1-1, with D possibly TRBD1 on 5 matching bases. The CDR3 nucleotides are TGTGCCAGCAGCTTAGATAGACAGTTGAACACTGAAGCTTTCTTT. Encoded protein: CASSLDRQLNTEAFF.